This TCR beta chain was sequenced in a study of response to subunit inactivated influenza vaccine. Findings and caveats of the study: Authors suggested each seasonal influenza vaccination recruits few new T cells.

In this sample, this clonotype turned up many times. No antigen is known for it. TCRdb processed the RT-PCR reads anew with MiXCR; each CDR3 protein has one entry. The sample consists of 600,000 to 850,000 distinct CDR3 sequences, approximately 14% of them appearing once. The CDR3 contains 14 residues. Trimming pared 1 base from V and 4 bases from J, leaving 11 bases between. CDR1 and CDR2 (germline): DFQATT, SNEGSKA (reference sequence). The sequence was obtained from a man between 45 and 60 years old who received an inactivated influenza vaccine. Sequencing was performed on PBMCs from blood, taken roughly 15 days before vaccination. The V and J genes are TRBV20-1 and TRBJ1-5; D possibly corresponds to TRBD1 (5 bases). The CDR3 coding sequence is TGCAGTGCTAGAGGGGGGACGTTTAATCAGCCCCAGCATTTT. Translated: CSARGGTFNQPQHF.